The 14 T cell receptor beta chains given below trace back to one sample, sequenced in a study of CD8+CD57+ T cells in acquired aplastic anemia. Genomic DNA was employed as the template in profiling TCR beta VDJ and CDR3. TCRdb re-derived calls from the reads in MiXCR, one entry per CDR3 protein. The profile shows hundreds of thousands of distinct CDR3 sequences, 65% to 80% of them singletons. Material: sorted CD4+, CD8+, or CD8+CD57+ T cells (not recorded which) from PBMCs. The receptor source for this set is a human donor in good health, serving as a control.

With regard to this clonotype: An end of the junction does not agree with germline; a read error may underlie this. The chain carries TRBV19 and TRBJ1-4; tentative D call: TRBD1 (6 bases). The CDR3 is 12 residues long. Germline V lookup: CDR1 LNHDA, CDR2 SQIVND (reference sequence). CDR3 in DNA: TGTGCCAGTAGTAGAGGGGGAAGAATGACGGAGTTT. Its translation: CASSRGGRMTEF.

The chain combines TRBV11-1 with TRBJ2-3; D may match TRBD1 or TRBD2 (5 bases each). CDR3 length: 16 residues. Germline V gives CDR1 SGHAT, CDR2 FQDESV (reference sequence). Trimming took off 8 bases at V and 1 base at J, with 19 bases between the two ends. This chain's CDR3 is CASCVSRGGGTDTQYF. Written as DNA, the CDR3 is TGTGCCAGCTGCGTCTCACGGGGCGGAGGCACAGATACGCAGTATTTT.

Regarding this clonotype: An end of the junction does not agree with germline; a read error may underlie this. CDR3 amino acids: CAIRIGGRMNTEAFF. DNA of the CDR3: TGTGCCATCAGGATCGGAGGGCGCATGAATACTGAAGCTTTCTTT. This chain joins TRBV10-3 and TRBJ1-1; the D is unclear. Germline values: CDR1 ENHRY, CDR2 SYGVKD. This CDR3 is built from 15 residues.

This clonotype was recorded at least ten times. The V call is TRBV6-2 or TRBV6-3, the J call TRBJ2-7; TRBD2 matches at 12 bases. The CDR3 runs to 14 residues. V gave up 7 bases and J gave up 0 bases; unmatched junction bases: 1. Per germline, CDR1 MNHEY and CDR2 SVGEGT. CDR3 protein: CASKTSGGSYEQYF. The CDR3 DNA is TGTGCCAGCAAGACTAGCGGGGGCTCCTACGAGCAGTACTTC.

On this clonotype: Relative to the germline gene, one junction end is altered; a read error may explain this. The DNA of the CDR3 is TGTGCCACCATGACAGGGAGCAACCAGCCCCGGCATTTT. It encodes CATMTGSNQPRHF. This chain links TRBV10-3 with TRBJ1-5, with 7 bases aligning to TRBD1. Germline V CDR1 and CDR2: ENHRY, SYGVKD. The CDR3 runs to 13 residues.

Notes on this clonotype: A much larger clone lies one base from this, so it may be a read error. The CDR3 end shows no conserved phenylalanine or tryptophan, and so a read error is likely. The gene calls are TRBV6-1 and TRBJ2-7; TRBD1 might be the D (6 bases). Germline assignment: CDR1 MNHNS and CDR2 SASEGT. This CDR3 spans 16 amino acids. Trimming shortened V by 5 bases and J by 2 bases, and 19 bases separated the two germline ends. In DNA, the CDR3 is TGTGCCAGCAGTCGACCTCCGACAGGTGGGACCTACGAGCAGTACTCC. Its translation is CASSRPPTGGTYEQYS.

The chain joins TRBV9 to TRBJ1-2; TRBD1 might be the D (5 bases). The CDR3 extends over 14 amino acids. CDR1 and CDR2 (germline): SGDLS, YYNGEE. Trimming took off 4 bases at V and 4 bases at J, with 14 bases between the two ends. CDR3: CASSNSDGTYGYTF. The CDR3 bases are TGTGCCAGCAGCAACAGCGACGGGACCTATGGCTACACCTTC.

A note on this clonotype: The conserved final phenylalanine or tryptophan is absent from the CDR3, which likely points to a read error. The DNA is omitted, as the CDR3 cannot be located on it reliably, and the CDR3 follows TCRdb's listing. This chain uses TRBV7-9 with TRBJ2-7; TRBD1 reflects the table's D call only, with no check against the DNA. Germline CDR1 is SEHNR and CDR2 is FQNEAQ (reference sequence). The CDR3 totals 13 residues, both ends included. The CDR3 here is CASSLGDRADPQY.

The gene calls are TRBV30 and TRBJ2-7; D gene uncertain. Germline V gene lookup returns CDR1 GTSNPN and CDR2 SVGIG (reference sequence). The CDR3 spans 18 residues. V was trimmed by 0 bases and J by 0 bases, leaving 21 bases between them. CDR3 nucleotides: TGTGCCTGGAGTGTACGCAGTTATTACACTCAGAACTCCTACGAGCAGTACTTC. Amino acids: CAWSVRSYYTQNSYEQYF.

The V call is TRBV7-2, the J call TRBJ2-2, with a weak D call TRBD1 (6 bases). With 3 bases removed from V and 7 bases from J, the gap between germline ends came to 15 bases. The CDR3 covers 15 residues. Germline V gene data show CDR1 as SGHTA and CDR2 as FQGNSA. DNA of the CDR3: TGTGCCAGCAGCTTGGTGGGTTCACAGGGCGGGGAGCTGTTTTTT. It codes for CASSLVGSQGGELFF.

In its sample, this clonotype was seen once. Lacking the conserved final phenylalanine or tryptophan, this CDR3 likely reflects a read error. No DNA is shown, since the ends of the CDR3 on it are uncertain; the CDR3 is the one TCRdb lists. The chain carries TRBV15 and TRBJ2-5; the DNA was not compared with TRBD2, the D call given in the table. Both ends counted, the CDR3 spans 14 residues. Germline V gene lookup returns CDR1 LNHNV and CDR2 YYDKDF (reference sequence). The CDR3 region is CATSRDIDEEFFGP.

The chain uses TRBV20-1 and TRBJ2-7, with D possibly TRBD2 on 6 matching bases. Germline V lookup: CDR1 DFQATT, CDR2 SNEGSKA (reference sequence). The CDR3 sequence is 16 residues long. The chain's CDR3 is CSVETHGGEGPYEQYF. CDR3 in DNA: TGCAGCGTTGAAACACACGGGGGAGAGGGTCCCTACGAGCAGTACTTC.

CDR3 nucleotides: TGTGCCAGCAGTGAGCAGGGGGCAGGAGCAGATACGCAGTATTTT. Its protein is CASSEQGAGADTQYF. The rearrangement joins TRBV25-1 to TRBJ2-3; 8 bases match TRBD1. The trim removed 3 bases at V and 4 bases at J, leaving 6 bases unmatched. The germline V gene encodes CDR1 MGHDK and CDR2 SYGVNS. The CDR3 loop spans 15 amino acids.

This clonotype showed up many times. CDR3 DNA sequence: TGTGCCAGCAGTTGGGGACAGTTCGATTCACCCCTCCACTTT. Protein: CASSWGQFDSPLHF. This sequence joins TRBV6-2 or TRBV6-3 and TRBJ1-6; 7 bases fit TRBD1. The junction had 5 bases not matched to a gene; V was cut back by 4 bases and J by 8 bases. CDR3 size: 14 residues. Germline V CDR1 and CDR2: MNHEY, SVGEGT.